These 8 T cell receptor beta chains were sequenced from one sample in a study of T cells in Graves' hyperthyroidism and ophthalmopathy. The investigators amplified TCR beta CDR3 regions from RNA transcripts. Initially, a first-round RT-PCR of the TCR CDR3 employed the HTBI primer set. One entry per CDR3 protein, called by TCRdb with MiXCR from the multiplex PCR reads. The sample has around 690,000 distinct CDR3 sequences; roughly 20% are singletons. Sequencing was carried out using blood. The source is a man aged 25-45 years with Graves' ophthalmopathy.

The V gene is TRBV27, the J gene TRBJ2-5, with D perhaps TRBD2 (6 bases). The CDR3 runs to 13 residues. Germline assignment: CDR1 MNHEY and CDR2 SMNVEV (reference sequence). The germline V and J ends were trimmed by 5 bases and 4 bases, with 11 bases remaining between them. Here the CDR3 DNA reads TGTGCCAGCAGTCCTTTGGGGGGAGAGACCCAGTACTTC. Translated, it gives CASSPLGGETQYF.

This clonotype has just a few counts. V usage is TRBV12-3 or TRBV12-4 and J usage is TRBJ2-1; TRBD2 agrees at 12 bases. This CDR3 is built from 20 residues. Trimming cost V 7 bases and J 4 bases; bases outside gene matches: 20. This CDR3 reads CASTTRQVETSGSPYNEQFF. The CDR3 region has the DNA TGTGCCAGCACCACTCGACAGGTGGAGACTAGCGGGAGCCCTTACAATGAGCAGTTCTTC.

This chain links TRBV11-2 with TRBJ1-5, with 10 bases fitting TRBD1. Trimming cost V 5 bases and J 3 bases; bases outside gene matches: 13. This CDR3 has 18 residues. In germline, CDR1 is SGHAT, CDR2 FQNNGV. This CDR3 reads CASSPGLRTGGHNQPQHF. The CDR3 DNA is TGTGCCAGCAGCCCCGGCCTCAGGACAGGGGGACACAATCAGCCCCAGCATTTT.

This clonotype was found many times. V is TRBV7-9 and J is TRBJ2-1, with a weak D call TRBD2 (5 bases). Germline assignment: CDR1 SEHNR and CDR2 FQNEAQ (reference sequence). The CDR3 loop spans 16 amino acids. Between the trimmed V and J ends, which lost 3 bases and 4 bases, there was a span of 16 bases. CDR3 region: CASSLAGLAGYNEQFF. The CDR3 DNA follows: TGTGCCAGCAGCTTGGCGGGTCTAGCCGGTTACAATGAGCAGTTCTTC. The full variable domain, in which reference TRBV7-9 and TRBJ2-1 provide the parts outside the CDR3, is DTGVSQNPRHKITKRGQNVTFRCDPISEHNRLYWYRQTLGQGPEFLTYFQNEAQLEKSRLLSDRFSAERPKGSFSTLEIQRTEQGDSAMYLCASSLAGLAGYNEQFFGPGTRLTVL.

The J gene is TRBJ1-2, the V gene TRBV7-2; D might be TRBD1 (6 bases). V lost 5 bases and J 14 bases, leaving 18 bases between the germline ends. The length of the CDR3 is 12 residues. Germline loops: CDR1 SGHTA, CDR2 FQGNSA. CDR3 coding DNA: TGTGCCAGCAGCACTTTGACAGGTCCCACGACCTTC. Translation gives CASSTLTGPTTF.

This chain connects TRBV6-2 or TRBV6-3 to TRBJ2-1; D is ambiguous. V shed 5 bases and J shed 5 bases, with 10 bases lying between them. This CDR3 spans 13 amino acids. CDR1 MNHEY and CDR2 SVGEGT come from the germline V gene. CDR3 coding DNA: TGTGCCAGCAGTGACTTTCCTGACAATGAGCAGTTCTTC. Amino acid sequence: CASSDFPDNEQFF.

This clonotype was seen a handful of times. The chain recombines TRBV28 with TRBJ2-7; D is ambiguous. V lost 2 bases and J lost 4, with 12 bases in between. This CDR3 comprises 14 residues. Looked up from germline, CDR1 is MDHEN and CDR2 is SYDVKM. The DNA of the CDR3 is TGTGCCAGCAGTTTACTAACGGGCCAGTACGAGCAGTACTTC. Its protein is CASSLLTGQYEQYF.

V and J are TRBV7-6 and TRBJ2-1; TRBD2 is a possible D gene (5 bases). Looked up from germline, CDR1 is SGHVS and CDR2 is FNYEAQ. The V gene lost 2 bases and the J gene lost 0 bases, with 11 bases spanning the gap. The length of the CDR3 is 16 residues. The CDR3 here is CASSLRLHSSYNEQFF. CDR3 coding DNA: TGTGCCAGCAGCTTAAGACTACATAGCTCCTACAATGAGCAGTTCTTC.